The source of this TCR beta chain is a study of cytomegalovirus exposure and HLA in healthy donors. Whole-study findings and limits: In a later analysis, parvovirus B19, influenza, CMV and Epstein-Barr virus appeared linked to several top co-occurrence clusters.

Primers: 60 Vbeta forward and 13 Jbeta reverse. Using immunoSEQ multiplex PCR, the repertoire was profiled, and TCRdb retains in-frame clones only, with some absent. The table has roughly 160,000 clones, roughly 75% seen once. The CDR3 is 15 amino acids. CDR1 and CDR2 from the germline V gene are GTSNPN and SVGIG (reference sequence). V shed 5 bases, J shed 8 bases, and the junction held 14 bases outside the gene matches. Details on this clone: The antigen is undetermined.

This TCR was recovered from a woman between 40 and 50 years old in good health and CMV-seropositive. The sequenced sample was PBMCs. This sequence joins TRBV30 and TRBJ2-3; TRBD2 agrees at 9 bases. CDR3 sequence reads: CAWEGLAGRRGTQYF. The CDR3 region has the DNA TGTGCCTGGGAGGGACTAGCTGGGAGGAGAGGTACGCAGTATTTT. The full variable domain, completed using reference TRBV30 and TRBJ2-3, is SQTIHQWPATLVQPVGSPLSLECTVEGTSNPNLYWYRQAAGRGLQLLFYSVGIGQISSEVPQNLSASRPQDRQFILSSKKLLLSDSGFYLCAWEGLAGRRGTQYFGPGTRLTVL.